The 24 T cell receptor beta chains presented below share a single source sample, sequenced in a study of identical twins. TCRdb ran MiXCR on the 5' RACE reads and lists one entry per CDR3 protein. The table lists some 1,600,000 distinct CDR3 sequences, about 31% of them singletons. Specimen: cord blood. These receptor sequences come from a newborn girl in good health.

The V gene is TRBV6-1, the J gene TRBJ2-3; TRBD2 might be the D (5 bases). V gave up 0 bases and J gave up 5 bases, with 12 bases separating them. The CDR3 runs to 15 residues. Per the germline V gene, CDR1 is MNHNS and CDR2 is SASEGT. CDR3 protein: CASSEAAPGRDTQYF. The CDR3 DNA sequence: TGTGCCAGCAGTGAAGCGGCCCCGGGGAGAGATACGCAGTATTTT.

This clonotype was seen more than once but under ten times. J is TRBJ2-1 and V is TRBV10-2; D uncertain. The germline gives CDR1 WSHSY, CDR2 SAAADI. CDR3 size: 12 residues. Trimming stripped 7 bases from V and 7 bases from J, with 11 bases between. CDR3 amino acids: CASKGSLNEQFF. The CDR3 region has the DNA TGCGCCAGCAAGGGCTCCCTGAATGAGCAGTTCTTC.

This clonotype was detected only a few times. The junction departs from germline at one end; a sequencing error may be responsible. The chain carries TRBV20-1 and TRBJ1-1; D is unresolved. CDR1 and CDR2 (germline): DFQATT, SNEGSKA (reference sequence). This CDR3 is 12 amino acids long. CDR3 protein: CSALGLNTGAFF. DNA for the CDR3: TGCAGTGCTCTAGGATTGAACACTGGAGCTTTCTTT.

In its sample, this clonotype was seen a few times. Its ends do not fully match the called genes, so a read error is possible. The chain is built from TRBV4-1 and TRBJ2-5; tentatively, D is TRBD2 (5 bases). This CDR3 spans 13 amino acids. CDR1 is MGHRA and CDR2 is YSYEKL in the germline V gene. CDR3 DNA sequence: TGTGCCAGCAGCCAAGATTCCGGGGATGAGCAGTACTTC. This sequence encodes CASSQDSGDEQYF.

This clonotype was detected a few times. The genes are TRBV28 and TRBJ2-4; D is ambiguous. Germline assignment: CDR1 MDHEN and CDR2 SYDVKM. Trimming left V 2 bases short and J 10 bases short, with 12 bases between. The CDR3 runs 13 residues. The CDR3 coding sequence is TGTGCCAGCAGTTTAGGTACGGATACTATTCAGTACTTC. It encodes CASSLGTDTIQYF.

This chain uses TRBV4-1 with TRBJ2-1; 7 positions agree with TRBD2. V trimming: 0 bases; J trimming: 5 bases; junction bases outside the gene matches: 7. This CDR3 comprises 16 residues. The germline V gene encodes CDR1 MGHRA and CDR2 YSYEKL. This chain's CDR3 is CASSQDPGGSHNEQFF. CDR3 DNA: TGCGCCAGCAGCCAAGATCCTGGCGGGAGCCACAATGAGCAGTTCTTC.

This clonotype has just one count. The V and J genes are TRBV20-1 and TRBJ2-1, with 8 bases fitting TRBD2. The J call is doubtful: the DNA matches TRBJ2-7 better. The CDR3 covers 15 residues. Germline V gene data show CDR1 as DFQATT and CDR2 as SNEGSKA (reference sequence). In nucleotides, the CDR3 is TGCAGTGCTAGAGGTGGTAGCGGGATGTACAATGAGCAGTACTTC. It yields the protein CSARGGSGMYNEQYF.

The genes are TRBV12-3 or TRBV12-4 and TRBJ2-1; D remains unclear. This CDR3 has 13 amino acids. Trimming pared 2 bases from V and 5 bases from J, leaving 7 bases between. CDR3 sequence reads: CASSLKADNEQFF. The DNA of the CDR3 is TGTGCCAGCAGTTTAAAGGCTGACAATGAGCAGTTCTTC.

This clonotype was picked up a small number of times. CDR3 residues: CASSPHEGKRQPQHF. The DNA for the CDR3 is TGTGCCAGCAGTCCCCATGAGGGGAAGCGACAGCCCCAGCATTTT. The chain links TRBV6-5 to TRBJ1-5, with a possible D match to TRBD1 (5 bases). The length of the CDR3 is 15 residues. Germline-derived CDR1 and CDR2 are MNHEY and SVGAGI. V was pared by 5 bases and J by 7 bases, with 18 bases between.

The V gene is TRBV20-1, the J gene TRBJ2-3; 7 positions agree with TRBD1. Trimming cost V 3 bases and J 6 bases; bases outside gene matches: 6. This CDR3 has 13 amino acids. CDR1 is DFQATT, CDR2 SNEGSKA, per germline (reference sequence). In DNA form, the CDR3 reads TGCAGTGCTAGCTCAGGGGGATGGGATACGCAGTATTTT. Protein sequence: CSASSGGWDTQYF.

This clonotype was detected only a few times. The V call is TRBV4-1, the J call TRBJ1-1; D is ambiguous. The CDR3 is 15 residues long. Trimming stripped 3 bases from V and 5 bases from J, with 16 bases between. Germline assignment: CDR1 MGHRA and CDR2 YSYEKL. The CDR3 loop is CASSHRVQLGTEAFF. The CDR3 DNA reads TGCGCCAGCAGCCATAGAGTACAACTCGGGACTGAAGCTTTCTTT.

This clonotype was observed a few times. The chain joins TRBV5-1 to TRBJ1-2; a weak D match, TRBD1 (5 bases). Germline V lookup: CDR1 SGHRS, CDR2 YFSETQ. V was shortened by 4 bases and J by 3 bases, with 10 bases between the two germline ends. The CDR3 contains 13 residues. CDR3 DNA: TGCGCCAGCAGCCCGGACATTTACTATGGCTACACCTTC. It encodes CASSPDIYYGYTF.

This clonotype was observed a few times. V is TRBV28 and J is TRBJ2-7, with 9 bases lining up with TRBD1. This CDR3 spans 16 amino acids. The V gene end was trimmed by 1 base and the J gene end by 4 bases; junction bases not matched to a gene: 8. Germline lookup yields CDR1 MDHEN and CDR2 SYDVKM. CDR3 in DNA: TGTGCCAGCAGTTTATCGGGGGGACAGGGACCTTACGAGCAGTACTTC. Translation gives CASSLSGGQGPYEQYF.

Worth noting for this clonotype: A much larger clone differs by one base, so this may be a read error. V and J are TRBV27 and TRBJ2-5; D unclear. The V end was cut by 5 bases, the J end by 11 bases, with 15 bases between. Germline-derived CDR1 and CDR2 are MNHEY and SMNVEV (reference sequence). This CDR3 has 12 residues. The CDR3 coding sequence is TGTGCCAGCAGTGAACAGTACAATGAGCAGTACTTC. It translates to CASSEQYNEQYF.

The rearrangement uses TRBV27 and TRBJ2-7; the D is unclear. The CDR3 loop spans 9 amino acids. Germline CDR1 is MNHEY and CDR2 is SMNVEV (reference sequence). V was shortened by 5 bases and J by 12 bases, with 8 bases between the two germline ends. CDR3 protein: CASSPGWYF. In DNA form, the CDR3 reads TGTGCCAGCAGTCCGGGTTGGTACTTC.

This clonotype was observed a handful of times. The chain uses TRBV29-1 and TRBJ2-2; unclear D gene. V was shortened by 3 bases and J by 7 bases, with 6 bases between the two germline ends. Germline lookup yields CDR1 SQVTM and CDR2 ANQGSEA. The CDR3 covers 11 residues. The CDR3 sequence: CSVESRGELFF. CDR3 sequence (DNA): TGCAGCGTTGAGTCCCGCGGGGAGCTGTTTTTT.

This chain links TRBV6-1 with TRBJ2-1; 10 nucleotides match TRBD2. CDR1 and CDR2 (germline): MNHNS, SASEGT. The CDR3 runs 15 residues. Trimming at V came to 6 bases and at J to 1 base, leaving 3 bases not matched to a gene. The CDR3 nucleotides are TGTGCCAGCAGGCTAGCGGGGGTATCCTACAATGAGCAGTTCTTC. Protein sequence: CASRLAGVSYNEQFF.

The genes are TRBV4-2 and TRBJ2-3; 12 nucleotides match TRBD2. This CDR3 is built from 16 residues. J was trimmed by 6 bases and V by 6 bases; bases with no gene match: 10. From germline, CDR1 is LGHNA and CDR2 YNFKEQ. CDR3 in DNA: TGTGCCAGCAGTCTCGGACTAGCGGGGTATAAGGATACGCAGTATTTT. This codes for CASSLGLAGYKDTQYF.

This clonotype was observed a handful of times. This chain connects TRBV27 to TRBJ2-3; the match to TRBD2 covers 7 bases. Germline V lookup: CDR1 MNHEY, CDR2 SMNVEV (reference sequence). The CDR3 spans 14 residues. After removal of 5 bases from V and 10 bases from J, the junction contained 12 bases not matched to a gene. CDR3 region: CASSPPTSMVPQYF. CDR3 coding DNA: TGTGCCAGCAGTCCCCCGACTAGCATGGTTCCGCAGTATTTT.

For this clonotype: One base away lies a much larger clone, so this may be a sequencing read error. This chain links TRBV10-1 with TRBJ2-1, with 7 bases fitting TRBD1. From germline, CDR1 is WNHNN and CDR2 SYGVQD (reference sequence). The CDR3 length is 15 residues. The CDR3 DNA reads TGCGCCAGCAGTGAATTCCAGACAGGGCGGAATGAGCAGTGCTTC. Translating gives CASSEFQTGRNEQCF.

The chain couples TRBV27 to TRBJ2-7; D might be TRBD1 or TRBD2, each matching 5 bases. The CDR3 contains 15 residues. Per germline, CDR1 MNHEY and CDR2 SMNVEV (reference sequence). The ends were cut back, 8 bases at V and 0 bases at J, with 17 bases in the middle. This CDR3 reads CASSLRGDASYEQYF. The CDR3, as DNA: TGTGCCAGCTCTCTCAGAGGGGACGCCTCCTACGAGCAGTACTTC.

This clonotype was found a few times. The J gene is TRBJ2-7, the V gene TRBV28; D might be TRBD2 (6 bases). CDR3 length: 13 amino acids. The ends were cut back, 8 bases at V and 7 bases at J, with 18 bases in the middle. Germline CDR1 MDHEN, CDR2 SYDVKM. The CDR3: CASGTLTPGEQYF. The CDR3 nucleotides are TGTGCCAGCGGGACTTTGACCCCTGGGGAGCAGTACTTC.

The J gene is TRBJ2-5, the V gene TRBV28; D ambiguous. CDR1 and CDR2 (germline): MDHEN, SYDVKM. This CDR3 region has 16 residues. With 6 bases removed from V and 1 base from J, the gap between germline ends came to 18 bases. The DNA for the CDR3 is TGTGCCAGCAGCCTGAGGACCCAGGCATTCCAAGAGACCCAGTACTTC. Translated, it gives CASSLRTQAFQETQYF.

This clonotype was detected many times. The J gene is TRBJ2-7, the V gene TRBV2; D is possibly TRBD1 (6 bases). Germline CDR1 is SNHLY and CDR2 is FYNNEI. The CDR3 has 11 amino acids. The V and J ends lost 5 bases and 6 bases respectively, with 8 bases between them. CDR3 in DNA: TGTGCCAGCAGTACAGGGCCCGAGCAGTACTTC. Translation: CASSTGPEQYF. The variable domain in full, with the rest retrieved from reference TRBV2 and TRBJ2-7, is EPEVTQTPSHQVTQMGQEVILRCVPISNHLYFYWYRQILGQKVEFLVSFYNNEISEKSEIFDDQFSVERPDGSNFTLKIRSTKLEDSAMYFCASSTGPEQYFGPGTRLTVT.